This T cell receptor beta chain was found in a study of human T cells and chemical hapten exposure. V was clipped by 1 base and J by 1 base, with 14 bases between them. In germline, CDR1 is LGHNA, CDR2 YNFKEQ. This CDR3 spans 16 amino acids. Documented time point: patch test 2, 6 weeks after DPC sensitization. Sample treatment: therapeutic diphenylcyclopropenone sensitization with weekly scalp DPC. TCRdb reprocessed the RACE reads via MiXCR and lists one record per CDR3 protein. The repertoire consists of some 350,000 distinct CDR3 sequences, with over 6% occurring once and the leading ten covering roughly 5.4%.

Sequencing used whole blood, obtained in connection with sensitization to the hapten diphenylcyclopropenone (DPC). The rearrangement links TRBV4-2 to TRBJ2-7; possibly TRBD1 for D (5 bases). This TCR derives from a woman younger than 35 with alopecia areata. Some clones in this sample may be carry-over from other donors' samples. The CDR3 protein is CASSQALAGSSYEQYF. In DNA form, the CDR3 reads TGTGCCAGCAGCCAAGCCCTGGCAGGGTCTTCCTACGAGCAGTACTTC.